These 25 T cell receptor beta chains came from one sample sequenced in a study of blood T cell repertoires in COVID-19. Profiled with immunoSEQ multiplex PCR; TCRdb holds only in-frame clones, not every one. There are approximately 180,000 clones in the sample; 70% to 90% occur only once, and about 22% lies in the top ten. The sequencing sample was made of peripheral blood. These receptor sequences come from a man in his fifties or sixties with active or convalescent COVID-19.

The rearrangement joins TRBV19 to TRBJ2-1; tentative D call: TRBD2 (5 bases). The CDR3 extends over 18 amino acids. The V end lost 3 bases, the J end lost 9 bases, and 27 bases lay between the germline ends. CDR1 LNHDA and CDR2 SQIVND come from the germline V gene (reference sequence). The CDR3 DNA reads as TGTGCCAGTAGTATGGTTACTAGAGCCCCCCCCACGCGCGCTGAGCAGTTCTTC. This encodes CASSMVTRAPPTRAEQFF.

J is TRBJ1-4 and V is TRBV6-5, with D unresolved. V was shortened by 9 bases and J by 3 bases, with 14 bases between the two germline ends. Germline V lookup: CDR1 MNHEY, CDR2 SVGAGI. The CDR3 covers 14 residues. The CDR3 DNA is TGTGCCAGTAGCCTTGAGAAAGCTAATGAAAAACTGTTTTTT. Its protein is CASSLEKANEKLFF.

This chain joins TRBV24-1 and TRBJ1-2; D possibly corresponds to TRBD1 (5 bases). Looked up from germline, CDR1 is KGHDR and CDR2 is SFDVKD. V lost 6 bases, J lost 7 bases, and 11 bases lay in between. CDR3 length equals 12 residues. In nucleotides, the CDR3 is TGTGCCACCAGTTTAGGGGTGGGTGGCTACACCTTC. It is translated as CATSLGVGGYTF.

The J gene is TRBJ1-6, the V gene TRBV3-1 (or the pseudogene TRBV3-2), with a possible D match to TRBD1 (5 bases). Deletions cut 2 bases from V and 10 bases from J, with 9 bases between. Germline CDR1 LGHDT, CDR2 YNNKEL (reference sequence). CDR3 length equals 13 residues. CDR3 in DNA: TGTGCCAGCAGCCAACAGGGCAGATCACCCCTCCACTTT. Protein sequence: CASSQQGRSPLHF.

The chain couples TRBV5-5 to TRBJ2-5; 7 bases match TRBD2. Per the germline V gene, CDR1 is SGHKS and CDR2 is YYEKEE (reference sequence). The J segment lost 5 bases and the V segment lost 0 bases, leaving 7 bases of the junction unmatched. The CDR3 sequence is 15 residues long. CDR3 DNA sequence: TGTGCCAGCAGCTTGGCCGAGGGAGGGATGGAGACCCAGTACTTC. Amino acid sequence: CASSLAEGGMETQYF.

The chain links TRBV6-5 to TRBJ2-1; weak D call: TRBD2 (5 bases). Deletions cut 0 bases from V and 6 bases from J, with 15 bases between. This CDR3 comprises 16 residues. Germline V gives CDR1 MNHEY, CDR2 SVGAGI. DNA for the CDR3: TGTGCCAGCAGTTACTCTTATTTCGAGGGCCTCAATGAGCAGTTCTTC. Protein: CASSYSYFEGLNEQFF.

The chain is built from TRBV2 and TRBJ2-5; a possible D gene is TRBD2 (8 bases). The CDR3 is 15 residues long. Germline loops: CDR1 SNHLY, CDR2 FYNNEI. Trimming took off 4 bases at V and 7 bases at J, with 19 bases between the two ends. The chain's CDR3 is CASSVAGPPGGTQYF. In DNA, the CDR3 is TGTGCCAGCAGTGTAGCGGGGCCTCCAGGGGGGACCCAGTACTTC.

Note on this clone: Other DNA sequences in this sample translate to the same CDR3. The chain recombines TRBV5-1 with TRBJ1-1; 7 nucleotides agree with TRBD1. Germline CDR1 reads SGHRS; CDR2 reads YFSETQ. The CDR3 has 14 amino acids. The V and J ends lost 5 bases and 2 bases, in that order; junction bases with no gene match: 6. CDR3 sequence: CASSSGTANTEAFF. In DNA, the CDR3 is TGCGCCAGCAGTTCAGGGACAGCTAACACTGAAGCTTTCTTT. Complete variable domain (other parts from reference TRBV5-1 and TRBJ1-1): KAGVTQTPRYLIKTRGQQVTLSCSPISGHRSVSWYQQTPGQGLQFLFEYFSETQRNKGNFPGRFSGRQFSNSRSEMNVSTLELGDSALYLCASSSGTANTEAFFGQGTRLTVV.

This chain joins TRBV19 and TRBJ1-5; 9 bases line up with TRBD1. V lost 4 bases, J lost 7 bases, and 8 bases stayed unmatched. The germline V gene encodes CDR1 LNHDA and CDR2 SQIVND (reference sequence). This CDR3 has 15 residues. The CDR3 DNA sequence: TGTGCCAGTAGTACTTACGGGACAGGGAGGCAGCCCCAGCATTTT. It specifies CASSTYGTGRQPQHF.

This sequence joins TRBV7-9 and TRBJ1-3; 8 positions match TRBD1. V gave up 0 bases and J gave up 2 bases; unmatched junction bases: 3. Germline values: CDR1 SEHNR, CDR2 FQNEAQ (reference sequence). The CDR3 is 16 residues long. As DNA, the CDR3 is TGTGCCAGCAGCTTAGCCGGGACAGGCCCTGGAAACACCATATATTTT. This encodes CASSLAGTGPGNTIYF.

The V and J genes are TRBV3-1 (or the pseudogene TRBV3-2) and TRBJ2-7; D possibly corresponds to TRBD1 (6 bases). The CDR3 sequence is 14 residues long. CDR1 is LGHDT, CDR2 YNNKEL, per germline (reference sequence). Trimming left V 4 bases short and J 2 bases short, with 12 bases between. The CDR3 loop is CASSPDQGTYEQYF. The CDR3 bases are TGTGCCAGCAGCCCGGACCAGGGGACCTACGAGCAGTACTTC.

The CDR3 DNA follows: TGTGCCAGTAATAGGGGGGGAAACACTGAAGCTTTCTTT. Translated, it gives CASNRGGNTEAFF. The J gene is TRBJ1-1, the V gene TRBV19; perhaps TRBD1 as D (6 bases). V gave up 7 bases and J gave up 2 bases, with 11 bases separating them. The germline gives CDR1 LNHDA, CDR2 SQIVND (reference sequence). The CDR3 covers 13 residues.

The sample holds a few counts of this clone. The chain uses TRBV5-1 and TRBJ1-1, with TRBD1 identical over 9 bases. V lost 3 bases, J lost 3 bases, and 6 bases stayed unmatched. CDR1 is SGHRS, CDR2 YFSETQ, per germline. There are 15 residues in the CDR3. CDR3 amino acids: CASSWGDRADTEAFF. CDR3 nucleotide sequence: TGCGCCAGCAGCTGGGGGGACAGGGCGGACACTGAAGCTTTCTTT. The full variable domain, with the rest looked up from reference TRBV5-1 and TRBJ1-1, is KAGVTQTPRYLIKTRGQQVTLSCSPISGHRSVSWYQQTPGQGLQFLFEYFSETQRNKGNFPGRFSGRQFSNSRSEMNVSTLELGDSALYLCASSWGDRADTEAFFGQGTRLTVV.

The J gene is TRBJ2-2, the V gene TRBV5-4; D is ambiguous. Germline V gene sequence: CDR1 SGHNT, CDR2 YYREEE (reference sequence). The V end was cut by 1 base, the J end by 1 base, with 2 bases between. The CDR3 has 13 residues. CDR3 nucleotides: TGTGCCAGCAGCTTGCAGAACACCGGGGAGCTGTTTTTT. This translates into CASSLQNTGELFF.

The chain uses TRBV6-5 and TRBJ1-1; 8 bases line up with TRBD1. The CDR3 has 13 amino acids. CDR1 is MNHEY, CDR2 SVGAGI, per germline. Trimming took 6 bases from V and 3 from J; bases not matched to a gene: 3. CDR3 bases: TGTGCCAGCAGCCCGGACAGGGACACTGAAGCTTTCTTT. Its protein is CASSPDRDTEAFF.

The J gene is TRBJ1-2, the V gene TRBV6-5, with TRBD1 matching 7 bases. V gave up 5 bases and J gave up 6 bases; unmatched junction bases: 9. This CDR3 has 14 residues. The germline V gene has CDR1 MNHEY and CDR2 SVGAGI. The DNA for the CDR3 is TGTGCCAGCAGTCGGACAGGTCCAGTTGATGGCTACACCTTC. Amino acids: CASSRTGPVDGYTF.

The chain links TRBV5-5 to TRBJ1-2; D remains unclear. CDR3 length: 14 amino acids. Trimming pared 0 bases from V and 2 bases from J, leaving 8 bases between. CDR1 is SGHKS, CDR2 YYEKEE, per germline (reference sequence). The CDR3 DNA is TGTGCCAGCAGCTTGGGTACTCGGAACTATGGCTACACCTTC. This codes for CASSLGTRNYGYTF.

The rearrangement joins TRBV7-6 to TRBJ2-2; 11 bases agree with TRBD1. The CDR3 spans 17 residues. Germline lookup yields CDR1 SGHVS and CDR2 FNYEAQ. V shed 0 bases, J shed 4 bases, and the junction held 4 bases outside the gene matches. The CDR3 protein is CASSLAYGTGGTGELFF. CDR3 coding DNA: TGTGCCAGCAGCTTAGCGTATGGGACAGGGGGCACCGGGGAGCTGTTTTTT.

The rearrangement joins TRBV2 to TRBJ1-1; 8 bases match TRBD1. CDR1 is SNHLY, CDR2 FYNNEI, per germline. Trimming removed 2 bases from V and 2 bases from J; junction bases left unmatched: 7. This CDR3 contains 16 residues. CDR3 loop: CASSESRTGKNTEAFF. The CDR3 DNA reads as TGTGCCAGCAGTGAAAGTAGGACAGGGAAAAACACTGAAGCTTTCTTT.

The chain employs TRBV6-1 and TRBJ2-2, with 8 positions matching TRBD1. CDR3 length equals 17 residues. V was clipped by 0 bases and J by 4 bases; unmatched bases: 7. The V gene's germline CDR1 is MNHNS and CDR2 SASEGT. CDR3 DNA: TGTGCCAGCAGTGAAGCCCCAGGGGGCATGGGCACCGGGGAGCTGTTTTTT. Its translation: CASSEAPGGMGTGELFF.

The chain couples TRBV6-5 to TRBJ2-1; 8 bases align to TRBD2. There are 15 residues in the CDR3. CDR1 is MNHEY, CDR2 SVGAGI, per germline. Trimming removed 4 bases from V and 5 bases from J; junction bases left unmatched: 7. This CDR3 is CASSSPGGGHNEQFF. The DNA for the CDR3 is TGTGCCAGCAGTTCCCCCGGCGGGGGGCACAATGAGCAGTTCTTC.

This clone was picked up a small number of times. The V gene is TRBV5-4, the J gene TRBJ2-5; 8 nucleotides agree with TRBD2. The CDR3 covers 16 residues. The V segment lost 4 bases and the J segment 9 bases; nucleotides outside the gene matches: 17. CDR1 and CDR2 from the germline V gene are SGHNT and YYREEE (reference sequence). In DNA, the CDR3 is TGTGCCAGCAGCCCCAGGGAGAGCGGGGGCCTTATGGCCCAGTACTTC. Protein sequence: CASSPRESGGLMAQYF.

This chain joins TRBV5-8 and TRBJ2-1; TRBD2 is a possible D gene (5 bases). The V and J ends lost 4 bases and 1 base respectively, with 12 bases between them. The CDR3 runs 15 residues. Germline V gene data show CDR1 as SGHTS and CDR2 as YDEGEE. The CDR3 DNA sequence: TGTGCCAGCAGCGCAACTGGACTTTCCTACAATGAGCAGTTCTTC. Translation gives CASSATGLSYNEQFF.

The J gene is TRBJ1-2, the V gene TRBV19, with D tentatively TRBD1 (6 bases). V gave up 5 bases and J gave up 4 bases, with 14 bases separating them. This CDR3 is built from 14 residues. CDR1 LNHDA and CDR2 SQIVND come from the germline V gene (reference sequence). CDR3 amino acids: CASSFTGHLYGYTF. The CDR3 region has the DNA TGTGCCAGTAGTTTTACGGGACACCTCTATGGCTACACCTTC.

This CDR3 reads CASSLRDRDNSPLHF. As DNA, the CDR3 is TGTGCCAGCAGTTTGCGGGACAGGGATAATTCACCCCTCCACTTT. The chain uses TRBV28 and TRBJ1-6; TRBD1 aligns across 9 bases. This CDR3 contains 15 residues. The V and J ends lost 3 bases and 5 bases, in that order; junction bases with no gene match: 2. Germline CDR1 reads MDHEN; CDR2 reads SYDVKM.